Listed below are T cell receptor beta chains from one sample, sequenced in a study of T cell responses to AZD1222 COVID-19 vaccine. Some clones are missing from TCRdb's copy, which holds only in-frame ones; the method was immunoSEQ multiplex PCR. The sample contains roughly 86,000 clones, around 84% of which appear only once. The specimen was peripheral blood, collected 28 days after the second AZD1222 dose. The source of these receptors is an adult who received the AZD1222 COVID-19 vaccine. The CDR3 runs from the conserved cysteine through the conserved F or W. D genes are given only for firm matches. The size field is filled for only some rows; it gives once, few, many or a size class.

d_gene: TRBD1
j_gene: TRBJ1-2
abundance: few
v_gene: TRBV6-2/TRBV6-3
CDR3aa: CASSPTGLGYGYTF
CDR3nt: TGTGCCAGCAGCCCGACAGGGCTAGGCTATGGCTACACCTTC

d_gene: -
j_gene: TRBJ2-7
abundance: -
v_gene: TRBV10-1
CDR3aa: CASSEFRSYEQYF
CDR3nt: TGCGCCAGCAGTGAGTTTAGATCCTACGAGCAGTACTTC

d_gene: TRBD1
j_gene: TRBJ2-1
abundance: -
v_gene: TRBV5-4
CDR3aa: CASSLVGDRGNEQFF
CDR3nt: TGTGCCAGCAGCTTGGTTGGGGACAGGGGGAATGAGCAGTTCTTC

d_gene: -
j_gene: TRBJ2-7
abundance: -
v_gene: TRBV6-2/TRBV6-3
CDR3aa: CASSYSGHLYEQYF
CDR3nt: TGTGCCAGCAGTTACTCGGGACACCTCTACGAGCAGTACTTC

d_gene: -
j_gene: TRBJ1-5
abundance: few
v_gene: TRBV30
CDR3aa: CAWSVSRGGTSGPQHF
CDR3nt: TGTGCCTGGAGTGTATCCCGAGGGGGGACCTCCGGGCCCCAGCATTTT

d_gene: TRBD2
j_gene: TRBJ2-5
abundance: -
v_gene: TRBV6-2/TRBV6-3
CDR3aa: CASSPLLAGQETQYF
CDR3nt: TGTGCCAGCAGTCCGTTACTAGCGGGACAAGAGACCCAGTACTTC

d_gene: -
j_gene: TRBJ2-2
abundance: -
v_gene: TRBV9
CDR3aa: CASSVGAGTNTGELFF
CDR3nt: TGTGCCAGCAGCGTAGGGGCAGGCACGAACACCGGGGAGCTGTTTTTT

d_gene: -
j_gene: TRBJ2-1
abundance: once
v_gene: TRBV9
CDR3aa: CASTNGRGWNEQFF
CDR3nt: TGTGCCAGCACGAACGGGCGGGGCTGGAATGAGCAGTTCTTC

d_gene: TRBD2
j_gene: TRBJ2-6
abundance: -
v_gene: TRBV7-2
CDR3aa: CASSRGGSGANVLTF
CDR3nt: TGTGCCAGCAGTCGCGGGGGGTCTGGGGCCAACGTCCTGACTTTC

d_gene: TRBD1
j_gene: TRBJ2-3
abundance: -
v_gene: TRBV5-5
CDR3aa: CASSPGQLRTDTQYF
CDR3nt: TGTGCCAGCAGCCCGGGACAGCTTCGCACAGATACGCAGTATTTT

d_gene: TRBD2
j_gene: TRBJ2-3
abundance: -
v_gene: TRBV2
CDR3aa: CASSTLAGGPGGQYF
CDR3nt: TGTGCCAGCAGTACACTAGCGGGAGGCCCCGGGGGGCAGTATTTT

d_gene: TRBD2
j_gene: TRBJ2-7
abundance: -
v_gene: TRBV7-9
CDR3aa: CASSLRGGPYEQYF
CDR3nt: TGTGCCAGCAGCTTACGCGGGGGGCCCTACGAGCAGTACTTC

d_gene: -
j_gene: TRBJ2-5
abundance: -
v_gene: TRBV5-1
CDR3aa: CASSLEPLNQETQYF
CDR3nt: TGCGCCAGCAGCTTGGAGCCGTTAAACCAAGAGACCCAGTACTTC

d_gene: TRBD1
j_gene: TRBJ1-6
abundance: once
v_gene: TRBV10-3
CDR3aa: CAISESGQINSPLHF
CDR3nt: TGTGCCATCAGTGAGTCGGGACAGATAAATTCACCCCTCCACTTT

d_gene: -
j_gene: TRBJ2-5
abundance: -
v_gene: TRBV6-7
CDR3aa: CASSYSFTKETQYF
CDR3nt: TGTGCCAGCAGTTACTCGTTCACAAAAGAGACCCAGTACTTC

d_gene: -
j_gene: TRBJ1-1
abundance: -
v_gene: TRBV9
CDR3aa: CASSHRSGETEAFF
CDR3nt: TGTGCCAGCAGCCATAGGTCGGGGGAGACTGAAGCTTTCTTT

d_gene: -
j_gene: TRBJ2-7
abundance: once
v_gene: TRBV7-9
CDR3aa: CASSPSLGLGSYEQYF
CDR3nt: TGTGCCAGCAGCCCCAGCTTGGGTCTCGGCTCCTACGAGCAGTACTTC